This T cell receptor beta chain was sequenced during a study of blood T cell repertoires in COVID-19. Background on the study: T cells, B-cell-depleted T cells, or PBMCs provided the cDNA or gDNA that served as material.

Source study methods: The authors estimated nucleated cell counts from reference gene primer amplification. Only in-frame clones appear in the TCRdb table, and some are missing; sequencing was by immunoSEQ multiplex PCR. The V and J calls and clone size were taken over from that table, and D and trimming were inferred from the DNA. Here the sample spans over 300,000 clones, approximately 88% being singletons. V lost 7 bases and J lost 7, with 16 bases in between. This CDR3 comprises 13 residues. The germline gives CDR1 ENHRY, CDR2 SYGVKD. This receptor was taken from a man between 40 and 49 years old with acute or convalescent COVID-19. V is TRBV10-3 and J is TRBJ1-2, with a possible D match to TRBD1 (6 bases). Sequenced input: peripheral blood. CDR3 protein: CAITGGGLRGYTF. In DNA form, the CDR3 reads TGTGCCATCACCGGCGGGGGGCTGCGTGGCTACACCTTC.